This T cell receptor beta chain was found in a study of OX40 agonist ivuxolimab in advanced cancers. Study-level information: Every 2 weeks, patients received ivuxolimab intravenously, dosed at 0.01 to 10 mg/kg. Study conclusions and caveats: Mean expanded clone counts were higher in CD8+ than CD4+ T cells.

As to this clone: Its antigen is still unknown.

The CDR3 spans 16 residues. The V gene end was trimmed by 4 bases and the J gene end by 6 bases; junction bases not matched to a gene: 11. Germline V gene lookup returns CDR1 SGHKS and CDR2 YYEKEE (reference sequence). Sequenced by immunoSEQ multiplex PCR; TCRdb stores in-frame clones only, minus some. The repertoire has 25,000 to 35,000 clones, approximately 80% of them found once; the top ten carry around a quarter. This sequence originates from an adult with an advanced solid tumor such as melanoma, head and neck, liver or kidney cancer. Sequencing used CD4+ or CD8+ T cells sorted from blood, obtained in a trial of the OX40 agonist ivuxolimab. This chain uses TRBV5-5 with TRBJ2-7, with 12 bases lining up with TRBD1. The CDR3 DNA follows: TGTGCCAGCAGCCGGGATGCGGGACAGGGGGCGGCCGAGCAGTACTTC. Translating gives CASSRDAGQGAAEQYF.